The clone carrying this TCR beta chain was seen a handful of times. This record belongs to a study of blood T cell repertoires in COVID-19. V was cut by 0 bases and J by 6 bases, with 10 bases left in between. CDR3 length: 14 residues. In germline, CDR1 is SGHRS, CDR2 YFSETQ. Libraries were prepared by immunoSEQ multiplex PCR; TCRdb keeps only in-frame clonotypes and omits some of them. The sample lists hundreds of thousands of clones; about 83% were seen once. The clonotype originates from a woman aged 35 to 49 who had been exposed to COVID-19. The genes are TRBV5-1 and TRBJ2-1; D might be TRBD2 (7 bases). The sequenced material came from PBMCs or T cells enriched from blood (not recorded which). The CDR3 protein is CASSLEGGLNEQFF. As DNA, the CDR3 is TGCGCCAGCAGCTTGGAGGGGGGGCTCAATGAGCAGTTCTTC.